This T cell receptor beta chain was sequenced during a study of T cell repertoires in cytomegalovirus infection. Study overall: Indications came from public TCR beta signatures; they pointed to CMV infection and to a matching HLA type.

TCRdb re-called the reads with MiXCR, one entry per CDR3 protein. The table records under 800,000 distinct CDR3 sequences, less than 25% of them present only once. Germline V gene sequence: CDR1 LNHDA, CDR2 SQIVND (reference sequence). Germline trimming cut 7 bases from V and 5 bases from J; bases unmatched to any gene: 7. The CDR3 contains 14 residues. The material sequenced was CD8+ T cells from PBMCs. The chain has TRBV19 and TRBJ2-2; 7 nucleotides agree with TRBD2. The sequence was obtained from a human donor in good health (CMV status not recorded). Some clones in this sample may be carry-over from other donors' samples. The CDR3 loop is CASMAGRGTGELFF. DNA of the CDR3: TGTGCCAGTATGGCCGGGCGGGGGACCGGGGAGCTGTTTTTT. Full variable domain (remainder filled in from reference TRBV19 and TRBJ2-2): DGGITQSPKYLFRKEGQNVTLSCEQNLNHDAMYWYRQDPGQGLRLIYYSQIVNDFQKGDIAEGYSVSREKKESFPLTVTSAQKNPTAFYLCASMAGRGTGELFFGEGSRLTVL.